The 30 T cell receptor beta chains below all came from one sample that was sequenced in a study of post-analysis software for immune sequencing data. Study-wide results and limits: Included in a set of a handful of TRBV segments more frequent in patients than controls were TRBV5-6, TRBV5-1 and TRBV20-1.

These receptors lack a known antigen. Unique molecular identifiers were built into the TCR beta cDNA libraries. TCRdb called the PCR reads again in MiXCR, with one record for every CDR3 protein. The table shows fewer than 550,000 distinct CDR3 sequences, with less than 40% occurring only once. Sequenced input: blood. The origin of the receptors is a girl under 18 with multiple sclerosis.

This clonotype turned up a few times. The chain combines TRBV4-1 with TRBJ1-2, with D tentatively TRBD1 (5 bases). Germline assignment: CDR1 MGHRA and CDR2 YSYEKL. The length of the CDR3 is 14 residues. V lost 4 bases and J lost 2, with 11 bases in between. The chain's CDR3 is CASSPFRGNYGYTF. The CDR3 nucleotides read TGCGCCAGCAGCCCCTTCCGGGGGAACTATGGCTACACCTTC.

This clonotype was detected a few times. The chain couples TRBV20-1 to TRBJ2-3; D is ambiguous. V was cut by 0 bases and J by 4 bases, with 2 bases left in between. The CDR3 covers 11 residues. Germline CDR1 is DFQATT and CDR2 is SNEGSKA (reference sequence). CDR3 sequence: CSARDSDTQYF. The CDR3 region has the DNA TGCAGTGCTAGAGATTCAGATACGCAGTATTTT.

The genes are TRBV20-1 and TRBJ2-5, with D possibly matching TRBD2 (6 bases). Trimming took off 0 bases at V and 2 bases at J, with 10 bases between the two ends. Germline V gives CDR1 DFQATT, CDR2 SNEGSKA (reference sequence). The CDR3 totals 14 residues. The DNA for the CDR3 is TGCAGTGCTAGAGATGGGGGGTCTCAAGAGACCCAGTACTTC. Its translation is CSARDGGSQETQYF.

V is TRBV15 and J is TRBJ2-1; a possible D gene is TRBD2 (6 bases). The CDR3 is 17 amino acids. V was trimmed by 1 base and J by 1 base, leaving 14 bases between them. Per the germline V gene, CDR1 is LNHNV and CDR2 is YYDKDF (reference sequence). The CDR3 reads CATSRVRGGMSYNEQFF. The CDR3 DNA reads as TGTGCCACCAGCAGAGTCCGTGGAGGGATGTCCTACAATGAGCAGTTCTTC.

This clonotype turned up a few times. The V gene is TRBV6-1, the J gene TRBJ2-7; D is unclear. Germline V gene lookup returns CDR1 MNHNS and CDR2 SASEGT. This CDR3 has 12 amino acids. V was trimmed by 8 bases and J by 5 bases, leaving 13 bases between them. The CDR3 region is CASLMGINEQYF. The CDR3 region has the DNA TGTGCCAGCTTGATGGGCATCAACGAGCAGTACTTC.

The chain couples TRBV27 to TRBJ2-7; D may match TRBD1 or TRBD2 (5 bases each). The germline V gene has CDR1 MNHEY and CDR2 SMNVEV (reference sequence). The CDR3 loop spans 12 amino acids. Trimming pared 6 bases from V and 7 bases from J, leaving 13 bases between. The CDR3 sequence is CASRKGPWEQYF. DNA of the CDR3: TGTGCCAGCAGAAAGGGACCCTGGGAGCAGTACTTC.

The J gene is TRBJ1-5, the V gene TRBV7-3; D gene uncertain. V was shortened by 5 bases and J by 11 bases, with 7 bases between the two germline ends. This CDR3 has 10 amino acids. Germline CDR1 and CDR2: SGHTA and FQGTGA. CDR3 amino acids: CASSPIAQHF. The CDR3 DNA is TGTGCCAGCAGCCCAATCGCCCAGCATTTT. The entire variable domain, with the rest obtained from reference TRBV7-3 and TRBJ1-5, is as follows: GAGVSQTPSNKVTEKGKYVELRCDPISGHTALYWYRQSLGQGPEFLIYFQGTGAADDSGLPNDRFFAVRPEGSVSTLKIQRTERGDSAVYLCASSPIAQHFGDGTRLSIL.

In its sample, this clonotype was seen a few times. The rearrangement joins TRBV5-1 to TRBJ2-4, with D maybe TRBD1 (6 bases). Germline CDR1 is SGHRS and CDR2 is YFSETQ. Trimming took 0 bases from V and 5 from J, leaving 12 bases between them. This CDR3 spans 15 amino acids. The CDR3 protein is CASSLGGRTENIQYF. The CDR3 DNA sequence: TGCGCCAGCAGCTTGGGGGGCCGGACAGAAAACATTCAGTACTTC.

V usage is TRBV5-1 and J usage is TRBJ2-1, with 8 bases that match TRBD2. V trimming: 4 bases; J trimming: 2 bases; junction bases outside the gene matches: 5. Germline V lookup: CDR1 SGHRS, CDR2 YFSETQ. The CDR3 consists of 15 residues. As DNA, the CDR3 is TGCGCCAGCAGCCGAACGGGGGGGACCTACAATGAGCAGTTCTTC. Protein: CASSRTGGTYNEQFF.

The rearrangement joins TRBV20-1 to TRBJ1-2; 8 positions agree with TRBD1. V gave up 1 base and J gave up 8 bases; unmatched junction bases: 9. The CDR3 runs 14 residues. The germline V gene encodes CDR1 DFQATT and CDR2 SNEGSKA (reference sequence). CDR3 region: CSARGEDRVVGYTF. The CDR3 coding sequence is TGCAGTGCTAGAGGAGAGGACAGGGTGGTAGGCTACACCTTC.

In its sample, this clonotype was seen a few times. The J gene is TRBJ2-7, the V gene TRBV4-1; 7 nucleotides agree with TRBD1. The J segment lost 5 bases and the V segment lost 1 base, leaving 8 bases of the junction unmatched. Germline V CDR1 and CDR2: MGHRA, YSYEKL. This CDR3 has 15 residues. In nucleotides, the CDR3 is TGCGCCAGCAGCCAAGTTGGGACAGTAAAGAACGAGCAGTACTTC. Its protein product is CASSQVGTVKNEQYF.

This clonotype was seen more than once but under ten times. V and J are TRBV6-6 and TRBJ1-2, with D possibly matching TRBD1 (6 bases). The V end lost 6 bases, the J end lost 8 bases, and 19 bases lay between the germline ends. CDR3 size: 14 residues. Germline CDR1 MNHNY, CDR2 SVGAGI (reference sequence). The CDR3: CASRRGGAQGGYTF. The DNA of the CDR3 is TGTGCCAGCAGGCGAGGCGGGGCCCAGGGGGGCTACACCTTC.

This clonotype has a handful of counts. This chain uses TRBV20-1 with TRBJ1-2, with D tentatively TRBD1 (5 bases). Trimming cost V 8 bases and J 1 base, with 26 bases left between them. The CDR3 loop spans 17 amino acids. Germline CDR1 DFQATT, CDR2 SNEGSKA (reference sequence). DNA of the CDR3: TGCAGTCCTCTCATTCAGGGTTCAGAAATCCTTAACTATGGCTACACCTTC. As protein: CSPLIQGSEILNYGYTF.

The chain recombines TRBV6-6 with TRBJ1-1, with 10 bases lining up with TRBD1. This CDR3 contains 17 residues. Germline trimming cut 2 bases from V and 4 bases from J; bases unmatched to any gene: 10. The germline gives CDR1 MNHNY, CDR2 SVGAGI (reference sequence). CDR3 sequence (DNA): TGTGCCAGCAGTTACGCCGGGACAGGGGAAAGAGGCACTGAAGCTTTCTTT. This codes for CASSYAGTGERGTEAFF.

The chain joins TRBV20-1 to TRBJ1-5; D is perhaps TRBD1 (5 bases). The CDR3 covers 13 residues. Deletions cut 5 bases from V and 4 bases from J, with 12 bases between. CDR1 DFQATT and CDR2 SNEGSKA come from the germline V gene (reference sequence). The CDR3 nucleotides read TGCAGTGCTGCTACAGGCTATAATCAGCCCCAGCATTTT. Protein sequence: CSAATGYNQPQHF.

The CDR3: CASSPPTAGNTDTQYF. As DNA, the CDR3 is TGTGCCAGCTCACCACCAACGGCGGGGAACACAGATACGCAGTATTTT. The chain recombines TRBV18 with TRBJ2-3; TRBD2 is a possible D gene (6 bases). V was cut by 0 bases and J by 2 bases, with 12 bases left in between. Germline V CDR1 and CDR2: KGHSH, LQKENI. This CDR3 has 16 amino acids.

This clonotype was recorded a few times. This rearrangement joins TRBV15 to TRBJ2-5; D unresolved. V lost 1 base to trimming and J lost 1 base, with 10 bases between them. Germline assignment: CDR1 LNHNV and CDR2 YYDKDF (reference sequence). This CDR3 region has 15 residues. CDR3: CATSRVMFSQETQYF. The CDR3 nucleotides are TGTGCCACCAGCAGAGTGATGTTCTCCCAAGAGACCCAGTACTTC.

This clonotype was seen more than once but under ten times. The chain combines TRBV7-8 with TRBJ1-2, with 7 nucleotides matching TRBD1. Germline lookup yields CDR1 SGHVS and CDR2 FQNEAQ. V trimming: 1 base; J trimming: 2 bases; junction bases outside the gene matches: 16. This CDR3 comprises 19 residues. DNA for the CDR3: TGTGCCAGCAGCTTAGGGTCGTCGGCAGGGGGTATAAAAAACTATGGCTACACCTTC. It specifies CASSLGSSAGGIKNYGYTF.

The chain couples TRBV7-3 to TRBJ2-1; D tentatively reads TRBD1 or TRBD2 (5 bases each). V lost 0 bases and J lost 9, with 15 bases in between. Germline V gene sequence: CDR1 SGHTA, CDR2 FQGTGA. The CDR3 loop spans 15 amino acids. The CDR3 region is CASSLTGATGGEQFF. The DNA for the CDR3 is TGTGCCAGCAGCTTAACCGGGGCGACTGGAGGTGAGCAGTTCTTC.

As regards this clonotype: A read error is possible here, since a much larger clone lies one base away. This rearrangement joins TRBV7-3 to TRBJ2-1; D call uncertain. This CDR3 is built from 13 residues. Germline V CDR1 and CDR2: SGHTA, FQGTGA. The CDR3 bases are TGTGTCAGCAGCTTAATGGTGGGCAATGAGCAGTTCTTC. Its protein product is CVSSLMVGNEQFF. The complete variable domain, with remaining parts taken from reference TRBV7-3 and TRBJ2-1, reads GAGVSQTPSNKVTEKGKYVELRCDPISGHTALYWYRQSLGQGPEFLIYFQGTGAADDSGLPNDRFFAVRPEGSVSTLKIQRTERGDSAVYLCVSSLMVGNEQFFGPGTRLTVL.

In this sample, this clonotype turned up many times. A read error may account for a junction end that differs from germline. The chain recombines TRBV4-2 with TRBJ1-2; unclear D gene. Per the germline V gene, CDR1 is LGHNA and CDR2 is YNFKEQ. This CDR3 is built from 13 residues. DNA of the CDR3: TGCGCCAGCAGCCAAGAAGGGAACTATGGCTACACCTTC. Its translation is CASSQEGNYGYTF.

The chain is built from TRBV4-2 and TRBJ2-5; D is tentatively TRBD1 or TRBD2 (5 bases each). This CDR3 has 14 residues. Germline V gene data show CDR1 as LGHNA and CDR2 as YNFKEQ. V lost 0 bases and J lost 4, with 9 bases in between. Here the CDR3 DNA reads TGTGCCAGCAGCCAAGATCGGGGCGGAGAGACCCAGTACTTC. Translated, it gives CASSQDRGGETQYF.

This clonotype was counted a few times. The chain is built from TRBV7-9 and TRBJ1-5; D not resolved. The CDR3 covers 13 residues. The germline V gene encodes CDR1 SEHNR and CDR2 FQNEAQ (reference sequence). Trimming removed 4 bases from V and 3 bases from J, with 7 bases in between. The CDR3 spells CASSSSPNQPQHF. CDR3 nucleotide sequence: TGTGCCAGCAGCTCGTCCCCCAATCAGCCCCAGCATTTT.

This clonotype has a handful of counts. This chain joins TRBV20-1 and TRBJ2-3; no clear D. CDR1 is DFQATT, CDR2 SNEGSKA, per germline (reference sequence). V lost 7 bases, J lost 0 bases, and 5 bases lay in between. This CDR3 spans 11 amino acids. CDR3 amino acids: CSVTSTDTQYF. Written as DNA, the CDR3 is TGCAGTGTTACGAGCACAGATACGCAGTATTTT.

The rearrangement links TRBV20-1 to TRBJ2-1; TRBD1 matches 11 bases. Trimming removed 6 bases from V and 3 bases from J; junction bases left unmatched: 4. The V gene's germline CDR1 is DFQATT and CDR2 SNEGSKA (reference sequence). The CDR3 extends over 14 amino acids. In nucleotides, the CDR3 is TGCAGTGCCGGGGGACAGGGGGACTACAATGAGCAGTTCTTC. Amino acid sequence: CSAGGQGDYNEQFF.

The genes are TRBV5-1 and TRBJ2-5; 7 bases fit TRBD2. CDR3 length: 15 residues. Germline CDR1 SGHRS, CDR2 YFSETQ. The V segment lost 4 bases and the J segment 1 base; nucleotides outside the gene matches: 7. The CDR3 protein is CASSAAGPSQETQYF. CDR3 sequence (DNA): TGCGCCAGCAGCGCAGCGGGGCCGTCCCAAGAGACCCAGTACTTC.

The chain carries TRBV6-6 and TRBJ2-3; 10 bases line up with TRBD1. Germline loops: CDR1 MNHNY, CDR2 SVGAGI (reference sequence). The CDR3 totals 16 residues. After removal of 6 bases from V and 1 base from J, the junction contained 7 bases not matched to a gene. CDR3 sequence (DNA): TGTGCCAGCAGAGGACAGGGGGGCCGTGGCACAGATACGCAGTATTTT. It specifies CASRGQGGRGTDTQYF.

This clonotype was picked up one time. The chain recombines TRBV19 with TRBJ2-5, with 7 bases that match TRBD2. CDR1 and CDR2 (germline): LNHDA, SQIVND (reference sequence). The V segment lost 8 bases and the J segment 4 bases; nucleotides outside the gene matches: 1. CDR3 size: 11 residues. CDR3 in DNA: TGTGCCAGTGGGGAGGGAGAGACCCAGTACTTC. It translates to CASGEGETQYF.

This clonotype was detected a few times. The junction departs from the called germline gene at one end, perhaps through a read error. The rearrangement joins TRBV9 to TRBJ2-5; D tentatively reads TRBD1 or TRBD2 (6 bases each). This CDR3 has 15 amino acids. Germline CDR1 is SGDLS and CDR2 is YYNGEE. CDR3 in amino acids: CASSDSGGFGETQYF. The CDR3, as DNA: TGTGCCAGCAGCGACTCCGGGGGCTTCGGAGAGACTCAGTACTTC.

As DNA, the CDR3 is TGTGCCAGCAGCCGTTTACAGGGGTTAGAGACCCAGTACTTC. Translating it yields CASSRLQGLETQYF. V and J are TRBV7-9 and TRBJ2-5; 7 nucleotides line up with TRBD1. After removal of 5 bases from V and 4 bases from J, the junction contained 7 bases not matched to a gene. Germline-derived CDR1 and CDR2 are SEHNR and FQNEAQ (reference sequence). The CDR3 has 14 amino acids. The whole variable domain, remainder taken from reference TRBV7-9 and TRBJ2-5, is DTGVSQNPRHKITKRGQNVTFRCDPISEHNRLYWYRQTLGQGPEFLTYFQNEAQLEKSRLLSDRFSAERPKGSFSTLEIQRTEQGDSAMYLCASSRLQGLETQYFGPGTRLLVL.